Each of the 26 T cell receptor beta chains below was sequenced from the same sample in a study of blood T cell repertoires in COVID-19. Produced via immunoSEQ multiplex PCR; TCRdb's table is partial and in-frame only. Altogether around 99,000 clones are present, around nine tenths being singletons, with the ten largest covering approximately 1.3%. The sequenced material came from peripheral blood. Receptors were obtained from a woman under 40 with acute or convalescent COVID-19.

The rearrangement joins TRBV18 to TRBJ2-5; D not resolved. The CDR3 covers 13 residues. CDR1 is KGHSH and CDR2 is LQKENI in the germline V gene. V lost 1 base, J lost 4 bases, and 7 bases lay in between. For the CDR3, the DNA is TGTGCCAGCTCACCACTAGTCGGAGAGACCCAGTACTTC. It translates to CASSPLVGETQYF.

The chain carries TRBV7-3 and TRBJ2-7; possible D gene TRBD1, 6 bases. Germline V gene data show CDR1 as SGHTA and CDR2 as FQGTGA. CDR3 length equals 13 residues. Deletions cut 2 bases from V and 5 bases from J, with 10 bases between. In DNA form, the CDR3 reads TGTGCCAGCAGCTTAGAGGGGGTCCACGAGCAGTACTTC. The encoded protein is CASSLEGVHEQYF.

This chain connects TRBV18 to TRBJ2-5, with 8 bases that match TRBD2. The trim removed 0 bases at V and 1 base at J, leaving 7 bases unmatched. CDR1 and CDR2 from the germline V gene are KGHSH and LQKENI. The CDR3 length is 17 residues. CDR3 in amino acids: CASSPPWSGGRQETQYF. DNA of the CDR3: TGTGCCAGCTCACCACCGTGGAGCGGGGGCCGCCAAGAGACCCAGTACTTC. The entire variable domain, with the rest obtained from reference TRBV18 and TRBJ2-5, is as follows: NAGVMQNPRHLVRRRGQEARLRCSPMKGHSHVYWYRQLPEEGLKFMVYLQKENIIDESGMPKERFSAEFPKEGPSILRIQQVVRGDSAAYFCASSPPWSGGRQETQYFGPGTRLLVL.

The gene calls are TRBV6-2 or TRBV6-3 and TRBJ1-5, with D possibly matching TRBD1 (6 bases). Looked up from germline, CDR1 is MNHEY and CDR2 is SVGEGT. Trimming left V 2 bases short and J 2 bases short, with 10 bases between. The CDR3 is 15 residues long. Here the CDR3 DNA reads TGTGCCAGCAGTTACGCCAGGGGAGGCAATCAGCCCCAGCATTTT. Amino acids: CASSYARGGNQPQHF.

The J gene is TRBJ2-7, the V gene TRBV6-1; possibly TRBD2 for D (5 bases). Germline assignment: CDR1 MNHNS and CDR2 SASEGT. The CDR3 has 15 amino acids. V was pared by 1 base and J by 4 bases, with 14 bases between. The CDR3 loop is CASSEDPRELYEQYF. The CDR3 nucleotides are TGTGCCAGCAGTGAAGATCCCCGGGAACTGTACGAGCAGTACTTC.

The CDR3 is CASSLETGQETQYF. CDR3 in DNA: TGTGCCAGCAGCTTGGAAACGGGGCAAGAGACCCAGTACTTC. This chain joins TRBV5-5 and TRBJ2-5; D might be TRBD2 (5 bases). The CDR3 is made up of 14 amino acids. V shed 0 bases and J shed 2 bases, with 8 bases lying between them. Per germline, CDR1 SGHKS and CDR2 YYEKEE (reference sequence).

This chain joins TRBV6-5 and TRBJ2-1, with D perhaps TRBD2 (6 bases). The CDR3 covers 14 residues. CDR1 MNHEY and CDR2 SVGAGI come from the germline V gene. The V and J ends lost 4 bases and 6 bases respectively, with 13 bases between them. CDR3 protein: CASSLLLGGNEQFF. The CDR3 DNA sequence: TGTGCCAGCAGTTTGCTCCTGGGAGGCAATGAGCAGTTCTTC.

The V and J genes are TRBV10-3 and TRBJ1-1; D call uncertain. The CDR3 spans 13 residues. Trimming cost V 0 bases and J 11 bases, with 13 bases left between them. The germline gives CDR1 ENHRY, CDR2 SYGVKD. CDR3 sequence reads: CAISESEDLGAFF. The CDR3 coding sequence is TGTGCCATCAGTGAGTCGGAGGACCTCGGGGCTTTCTTT.

This chain links TRBV2 with TRBJ2-2; 7 bases align to TRBD1. The CDR3 runs 12 residues. Losses at the gene ends were 7 bases for V and 7 bases for J; bases not matched to a gene: 3. Germline lookup yields CDR1 SNHLY and CDR2 FYNNEI. The CDR3 protein is CASKGAFGELFF. CDR3 bases: TGTGCCAGCAAGGGGGCGTTCGGGGAGCTGTTTTTT.

V and J are TRBV7-8 and TRBJ2-5; D is undetermined. Germline V gene sequence: CDR1 SGHVS, CDR2 FQNEAQ. This CDR3 has 15 residues. Trimming left V 5 bases short and J 4 bases short, with 17 bases between. Here the CDR3 reads CASSPDPAPRETQYF. The DNA of the CDR3 is TGTGCCAGCAGCCCAGACCCAGCGCCAAGAGAGACCCAGTACTTC. The complete variable domain, with remaining parts taken from reference TRBV7-8 and TRBJ2-5, reads GAGVSQSPRYKVAKRGQDVALRCDPISGHVSLFWYQQALGQGPEFLTYFQNEAQLDKSGLPSDRFFAERPEGSVSTLKIQRTQQEDSAVYLCASSPDPAPRETQYFGPGTRLLVL.

The chain combines TRBV4-3 with TRBJ1-1; the D is unclear. Trimming took 5 bases from V and 3 from J, leaving 13 bases between them. The length of the CDR3 is 14 residues. Looked up from germline, CDR1 is LGHNA and CDR2 is YSLEER. The CDR3 DNA sequence: TGCGCCAGCAGCGGCAGTAGAGGATACACTGAAGCTTTCTTT. This codes for CASSGSRGYTEAFF.

V usage is TRBV5-3 and J usage is TRBJ1-1; 7 bases are shared with TRBD1. TRBV5-3 is an ORF for which the function is uncertain. The ends lost 4 bases at V and 2 bases at J; junction bases unmatched: 5. The CDR3 has 14 amino acids. The CDR3 loop is CARSAGQPNTEAFF. DNA of the CDR3: TGTGCCAGAAGCGCGGGACAGCCAAACACTGAAGCTTTCTTT.

There are a few counts of this clone. The rearrangement joins TRBV19 to TRBJ1-6; maybe TRBD1 (6 bases). V lost 4 bases and J lost 7, with 14 bases in between. The CDR3 covers 15 residues. The germline gives CDR1 LNHDA, CDR2 SQIVND (reference sequence). The CDR3 loop reads CASSTRQETNSPLHF. The CDR3 DNA is TGTGCCAGTAGTACCAGACAGGAGACAAATTCACCCCTCCACTTT.

DNA for the CDR3: TGTGCCAGCACGGGACAGGGGGAATCACCCCTCCACTTT. This encodes CASTGQGESPLHF. The chain combines TRBV2 with TRBJ1-6, with 11 nucleotides matching TRBD1. The CDR3 runs 13 residues. Germline CDR1 is SNHLY and CDR2 is FYNNEI. The J segment lost 10 bases and the V segment lost 7 bases, leaving 3 bases of the junction unmatched.

This chain links TRBV5-1 with TRBJ2-2; 10 nucleotides match TRBD1. CDR1 and CDR2 from the germline V gene are SGHRS and YFSETQ. The CDR3 consists of 17 residues. Trimming at V came to 0 bases and at J to 5 bases, leaving 7 bases not matched to a gene. CDR3 loop: CASSLGVGQGKTGELFF. The CDR3 DNA reads TGCGCCAGCAGCTTGGGTGTGGGACAGGGGAAGACCGGGGAGCTGTTTTTT.

The CDR3 nucleotides read TGCGCCAGCAGTGTTGACTCTCAGCCCCAGCATTTT. Translated: CASSVDSQPQHF. The V call is TRBV10-1, the J call TRBJ1-5; D ambiguous. Trimming pared 4 bases from V and 6 bases from J, leaving 7 bases between. The germline gives CDR1 WNHNN, CDR2 SYGVQD (reference sequence). There are 12 residues in the CDR3.

This chain connects TRBV19 to TRBJ2-7, with D tentatively TRBD2 (7 bases). Germline V lookup: CDR1 LNHDA, CDR2 SQIVND (reference sequence). This CDR3 is built from 14 residues. V was cut by 2 bases and J by 4 bases, with 12 bases left in between. CDR3 nucleotide sequence: TGTGCCAGTAGTATATCGAGGGGGGGATACGAGCAGTACTTC. Translating it yields CASSISRGGYEQYF.

V usage is TRBV25-1 and J usage is TRBJ1-2; D gene ambiguous. Trimming removed 7 bases at V and 4 bases at J, with 7 bases between. The CDR3 length is 11 residues. Per germline, CDR1 MGHDK and CDR2 SYGVNS. The CDR3 protein is CASTGLYGYTF. The CDR3 DNA sequence: TGTGCCAGCACTGGCCTCTATGGCTACACCTTC.

The genes are TRBV27 and TRBJ2-5; 10 nucleotides line up with TRBD2. Germline V gives CDR1 MNHEY, CDR2 SMNVEV (reference sequence). This CDR3 spans 16 amino acids. The V and J ends lost 7 bases and 5 bases, in that order; junction bases with no gene match: 13. CDR3 protein: CASKLAGPLLGETQYF. CDR3 DNA sequence: TGTGCCAGCAAACTAGCGGGACCCTTACTCGGGGAGACCCAGTACTTC.

The rearrangement joins TRBV29-1 to TRBJ1-2; D unresolved. Germline V CDR1 and CDR2: SQVTM, ANQGSEA. The CDR3 covers 11 residues. V was cut by 8 bases and J by 4 bases, with 11 bases left in between. CDR3 loop: CSCGQSYGYTF. The CDR3, as DNA: TGCAGCTGCGGGCAGAGCTATGGCTACACCTTC.

The genes are TRBV9 and TRBJ2-7; 9 bases fit TRBD2. Germline V gives CDR1 SGDLS, CDR2 YYNGEE. This CDR3 spans 15 amino acids. The trim removed 0 bases at V and 2 bases at J, leaving 3 bases unmatched. The CDR3 reads CASSVVPSGAYEQYF. The CDR3 DNA sequence: TGTGCCAGCAGCGTAGTTCCTAGCGGGGCCTACGAGCAGTACTTC.

The genes are TRBV30 and TRBJ2-2, with 9 bases matching TRBD1. The CDR3 is 13 residues long. Germline V lookup: CDR1 GTSNPN, CDR2 SVGIG (reference sequence). J was trimmed by 6 bases and V by 4 bases; bases with no gene match: 3. This chain's CDR3 is CAWTRQGAGELFF. DNA for the CDR3: TGTGCCTGGACCAGACAGGGGGCCGGGGAGCTGTTTTTT.

This clone was found a few times. The chain employs TRBV6-5 and TRBJ2-7; 7 nucleotides agree with TRBD2. Losses at the gene ends were 6 bases for V and 2 bases for J; bases not matched to a gene: 4. Per germline, CDR1 MNHEY and CDR2 SVGAGI. This CDR3 is 13 amino acids long. The CDR3 is CASRGGGAYEQYF. In nucleotides, the CDR3 is TGTGCCAGCAGGGGGGGAGGGGCCTACGAGCAGTACTTC.

The rearrangement joins TRBV30 to TRBJ2-7; tentative D call: TRBD2 (6 bases). V lost 0 bases and J lost 4, with 7 bases in between. The CDR3 has 12 amino acids. Germline CDR1 and CDR2: GTSNPN and SVGIG (reference sequence). The CDR3 loop is CAWSVGGYEQYF. CDR3 DNA: TGTGCCTGGAGTGTCGGGGGTTACGAGCAGTACTTC. The complete variable domain, with remaining parts taken from reference TRBV30 and TRBJ2-7, reads SQTIHQWPATLVQPVGSPLSLECTVEGTSNPNLYWYRQAAGRGLQLLFYSVGIGQISSEVPQNLSASRPQDRQFILSSKKLLLSDSGFYLCAWSVGGYEQYFGPGTRLTVT.

The rearrangement links TRBV4-3 to TRBJ2-3; 11 bases agree with TRBD2. CDR3 length equals 15 residues. V shed 4 bases and J 5 bases; nucleotides not matched to a gene: 5. Germline V gives CDR1 LGHNA, CDR2 YSLEER. For the CDR3, the DNA is TGCGCCAGCAGCCTACTAGCGGGAGTTGTAGATACGCAGTATTTT. It encodes CASSLLAGVVDTQYF.

In this sample, this clone turned up a few times. V usage is TRBV5-4 and J usage is TRBJ2-5; 8 bases agree with TRBD2. This CDR3 is 16 amino acids long. Germline values: CDR1 SGHNT, CDR2 YYREEE (reference sequence). Germline trimming cut 0 bases from V and 2 bases from J; bases unmatched to any gene: 6. CDR3 coding DNA: TGTGCCAGCAGCTTGGGTGGCGGGGGGAGACAAGAGACCCAGTACTTC. It specifies CASSLGGGGRQETQYF.